The 17 T cell receptor beta chains in this list originate from one sample, sequenced in a study of tumor and adjacent non-tumor tissue in lung cancer. This sample's RNA came from whole unsorted tissue. Three rounds of nested PCR, following a modified ARM-PCR protocol, produced the TCRbeta library. TCRdb ran MiXCR on the multiplex PCR reads and lists one entry per CDR3 protein. The table shows under 250,000 distinct CDR3 sequences, with around 70% occurring only once. Sequenced input: lung tumor tissue. These receptors originate from a man in his 60s with non-small cell lung cancer.

Of note for this clonotype: One base away lies a much larger clone, so this may be a sequencing read error. V is TRBV29-1 and J is TRBJ2-1; 8 nucleotides agree with TRBD1. Looked up from germline, CDR1 is SQVTM and CDR2 is ANQGSEA. The V and J ends lost 7 bases and 2 bases, in that order; junction bases with no gene match: 7. The CDR3 covers 14 residues. The CDR3 DNA is TGCAGCGGGGGACAGGACCTCGCCTACAATGAGCAGTTCTTC. Translation: CSGGQDLAYNEQFF.

The chain employs TRBV11-2 and TRBJ1-1; D is undetermined. In germline, CDR1 is SGHAT, CDR2 FQNNGV. CDR3 length: 14 amino acids. The CDR3 loop reads CASSLVGRDTEAFF. DNA for the CDR3: TGTGCTAGTAGCTTAGTAGGGAGGGACACTGAAGCTTTCTTT.

This clonotype was detected many times. The J gene is TRBJ2-5, the V gene TRBV20-1, with D perhaps TRBD1 (7 bases). V was cut by 1 base and J by 2 bases, with 14 bases left in between. CDR3 length: 15 residues. Germline CDR1 is DFQATT and CDR2 is SNEGSKA (reference sequence). The CDR3 DNA is TGCAGTGCTAGAGGGGAGACAGGGAGGCAAGAGACCCAGTACTTC. This codes for CSARGETGRQETQYF.

On this clonotype: A clone one base away is much larger, so this may be a read error. The chain links TRBV20-1 to TRBJ2-1; 8 nucleotides agree with TRBD2. The length of the CDR3 is 15 residues. Germline V CDR1 and CDR2: DFQATT, SNEGSKA (reference sequence). This CDR3 is CRAPARGGERDEQFF. CDR3 in DNA: TGCAGGGCGCCAGCACGGGGGGGCGAGAGGGATGAGCAGTTCTTC.

Concerning this clonotype itself: This is likely a read error, given that the CDR3 carries no conserved phenylalanine or tryptophan at its end. J is TRBJ2-5 and V is TRBV29-1; 9 nucleotides line up with TRBD2. This CDR3 is built from 15 residues. J was trimmed by 3 bases and V by 4 bases; bases with no gene match: 9. Germline CDR1 SQVTM, CDR2 ANQGSEA. DNA for the CDR3: TGCAGCGTTGTCCCGGGCGGGGGGGCCGAAGAGACCCAGTACCTC. It encodes CSVVPGGGAEETQYL.

In the case of this clonotype: At one end, the junction sequence differs from germline, possibly due to a read error. This chain connects TRBV29-1 to TRBJ2-1; 12 positions match TRBD2. Germline assignment: CDR1 SQVTM and CDR2 ANQGSEA. The CDR3 length is 15 residues. The CDR3 DNA reads TGCAGCATTGAAAGGAGACTAGCGGGAGAGGATAAGCAGTTCTTC. Amino acids: CSIERRLAGEDKQFF.

This clonotype was observed a handful of times. The chain joins TRBV10-2 to TRBJ2-7; 8 nucleotides line up with TRBD1. CDR3 length: 14 amino acids. V shed 8 bases, J shed 4 bases, and the junction held 10 bases outside the gene matches. From germline, CDR1 is WSHSY and CDR2 SAAADI. This chain's CDR3 is CASDTGGSRYEQYF. The CDR3 bases are TGCGCCAGCGATACAGGGGGTTCAAGGTACGAGCAGTACTTC.

This clonotype was recorded a few times. The chain joins TRBV7-9 to TRBJ1-2, with 8 bases matching TRBD1. Germline V gene lookup returns CDR1 SEHNR and CDR2 FQNEAQ (reference sequence). V lost 3 bases, J lost 3 bases, and 3 bases stayed unmatched. The CDR3 extends over 14 amino acids. CDR3 nucleotide sequence: TGTGCCAGCAGCTTGGAGACAGGGGACTATGGCTACACCTTC. It specifies CASSLETGDYGYTF.

This clonotype was seen only a few times. Just one base apart from a much larger clone, this may be a read error. The V gene is TRBV6-1, the J gene TRBJ2-2, with D hard to call. Germline V gene data show CDR1 as MNHNS and CDR2 as SASEGT. The CDR3 has 13 residues. Deletions cut 2 bases from V and 9 bases from J, with 10 bases between. CDR3 coding DNA: TGTGCCAGCAGTGAAAGTATTGGCTGGGAGCTGTTTTTT. It encodes CASSESIGWELFF.

With respect to this clonotype: Here the CDR3 omits its conserved ending phenylalanine or tryptophan, so a read error is the likely source. The chain is built from TRBV6-2 or TRBV6-3 and TRBJ2-1; a possible D gene is TRBD2 (5 bases). CDR3 length: 17 residues. In germline, CDR1 is MNHEY, CDR2 SVGEGT. V dropped 2 bases and J dropped 0 bases, with 14 bases sitting between them. CDR3 nucleotide sequence: TGTGCCAGCAGTTACGATCCCCCGGGAAGCTCCTACAATGAGCAGTTCTTA. This gives the protein CASSYDPPGSSYNEQFL.

In regard to this clonotype: Compared with germline, one end of the junction differs, possibly owing to a read error. The chain joins TRBV4-2 to TRBJ1-4, with D perhaps matching TRBD1 (5 bases). Germline loops: CDR1 LGHNA, CDR2 YNFKEQ. The CDR3 is 15 amino acids. The CDR3 bases are TGTGCCAGCAGCCAACCGGGACGGATTAATGATAAACTGTTTTTT. It translates to CASSQPGRINDKLFF.

To note about this clonotype: No conserved phenylalanine or tryptophan ends this CDR3, so it is likely a read error. The rearrangement links TRBV20-1 to TRBJ1-1; D is possibly TRBD1 (5 bases). Germline V gives CDR1 DFQATT, CDR2 SNEGSKA (reference sequence). The CDR3 spans 12 residues. Trimming cost V 5 bases and J 3 bases, with 10 bases left between them. CDR3 bases: TGCAGTGCTGGGGCGGGACACACTGAAGCTTTCCTT. Translated, it gives CSAGAGHTEAFL.

V is TRBV20-1 and J is TRBJ2-7; D is unresolved. In germline, CDR1 is DFQATT, CDR2 SNEGSKA (reference sequence). The CDR3 spans 14 residues. V lost 8 bases and J lost 3, with 20 bases in between. DNA for the CDR3: TGCAGTTCATTGACCAGCCAGGCTATCTACGAGCAGTACTTC. Its translation: CSSLTSQAIYEQYF.

This chain connects TRBV30 to TRBJ2-1; TRBD2 matches 9 bases. The CDR3 sequence is 15 residues long. Germline CDR1 and CDR2: GTSNPN and SVGIG (reference sequence). V trimming: 2 bases; J trimming: 5 bases; junction bases outside the gene matches: 7. The CDR3 spells CAWSRGLAGNNEQFF. CDR3 DNA: TGTGCCTGGAGTCGAGGTCTAGCGGGGAACAATGAGCAGTTCTTC. Variable domain in full (rest from reference TRBV30 and TRBJ2-1): SQTIHQWPATLVQPVGSPLSLECTVEGTSNPNLYWYRQAAGRGLQLLFYSVGIGQISSEVPQNLSASRPQDRQFILSSKKLLLSDSGFYLCAWSRGLAGNNEQFFGPGTRLTVL.

For this clonotype: The junction and the germline gene differ at one end; a read error may be behind it. CDR3 sequence: CASSLGHLNIKYF. The CDR3 DNA reads as TGTGCTAGCAGCCTGGGCCACCTAAACATTAAGTACTTC. J is TRBJ2-4 and V is TRBV11-2; no reliable D call. Germline V CDR1 and CDR2: SGHAT, FQNNGV. The CDR3 runs to 13 residues.

This clonotype was recorded only once. Given the absence of the conserved phenylalanine or tryptophan at the CDR3 end, a read error is likely. The chain combines TRBV11-2 with TRBJ2-1; 8 nucleotides align to TRBD1. Germline V gives CDR1 SGHAT, CDR2 FQNNGV. CDR3 length equals 15 residues. In DNA form, the CDR3 reads TGTGCTAGCAGCCCGGGACAGGTCAACACCAATGAGCAGTTCTTA. Its translation is CASSPGQVNTNEQFL.

This clonotype was recorded a few times. The rearrangement joins TRBV10-2 to TRBJ1-1; 9 bases are shared with TRBD1. The CDR3 contains 16 residues. With V trimmed by 2 bases and J by 4 bases, 8 bases remained unmatched. Germline CDR1 reads WSHSY; CDR2 reads SAAADI. The CDR3 nucleotides read TGCGCCAGCAGTGAGATGTTTCGGACAGGGGTCACTGAAGCTTTCTTT. Amino acids: CASSEMFRTGVTEAFF.